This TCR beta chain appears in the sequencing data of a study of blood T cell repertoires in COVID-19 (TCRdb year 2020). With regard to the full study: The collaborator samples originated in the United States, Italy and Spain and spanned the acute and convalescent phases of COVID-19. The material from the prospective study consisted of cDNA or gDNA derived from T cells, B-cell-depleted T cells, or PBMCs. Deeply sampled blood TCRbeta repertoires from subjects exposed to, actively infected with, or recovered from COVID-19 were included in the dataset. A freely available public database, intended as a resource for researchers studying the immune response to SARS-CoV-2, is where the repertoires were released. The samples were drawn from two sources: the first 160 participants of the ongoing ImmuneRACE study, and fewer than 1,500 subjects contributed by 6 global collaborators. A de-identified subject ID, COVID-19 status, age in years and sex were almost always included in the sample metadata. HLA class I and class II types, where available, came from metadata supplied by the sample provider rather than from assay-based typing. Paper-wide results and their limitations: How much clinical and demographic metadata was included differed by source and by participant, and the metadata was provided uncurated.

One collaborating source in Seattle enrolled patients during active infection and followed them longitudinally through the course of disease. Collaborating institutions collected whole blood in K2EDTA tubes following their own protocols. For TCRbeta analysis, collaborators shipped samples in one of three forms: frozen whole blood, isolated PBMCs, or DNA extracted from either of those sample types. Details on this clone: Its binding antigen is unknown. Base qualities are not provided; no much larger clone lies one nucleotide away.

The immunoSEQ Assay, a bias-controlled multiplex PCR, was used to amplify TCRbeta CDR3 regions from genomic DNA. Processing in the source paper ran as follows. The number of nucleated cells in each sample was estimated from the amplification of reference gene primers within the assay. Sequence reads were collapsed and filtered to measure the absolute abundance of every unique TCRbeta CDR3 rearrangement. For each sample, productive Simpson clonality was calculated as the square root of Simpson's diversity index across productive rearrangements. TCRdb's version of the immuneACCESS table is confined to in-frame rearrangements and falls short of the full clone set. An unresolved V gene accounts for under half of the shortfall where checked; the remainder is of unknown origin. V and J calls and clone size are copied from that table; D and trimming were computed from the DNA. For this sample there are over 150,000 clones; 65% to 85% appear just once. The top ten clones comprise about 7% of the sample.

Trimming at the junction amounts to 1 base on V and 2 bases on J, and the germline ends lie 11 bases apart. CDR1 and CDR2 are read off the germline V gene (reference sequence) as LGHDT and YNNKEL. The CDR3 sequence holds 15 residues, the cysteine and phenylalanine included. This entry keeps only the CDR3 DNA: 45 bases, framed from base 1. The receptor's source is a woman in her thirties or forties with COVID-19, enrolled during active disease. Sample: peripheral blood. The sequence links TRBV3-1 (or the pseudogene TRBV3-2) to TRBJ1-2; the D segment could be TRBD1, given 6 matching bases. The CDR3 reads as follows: CASSQVSRGNYGYTF. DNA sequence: TGTGCCAGCAGCCAAGTATCCAGGGGAAACTATGGCTACACCTTC.